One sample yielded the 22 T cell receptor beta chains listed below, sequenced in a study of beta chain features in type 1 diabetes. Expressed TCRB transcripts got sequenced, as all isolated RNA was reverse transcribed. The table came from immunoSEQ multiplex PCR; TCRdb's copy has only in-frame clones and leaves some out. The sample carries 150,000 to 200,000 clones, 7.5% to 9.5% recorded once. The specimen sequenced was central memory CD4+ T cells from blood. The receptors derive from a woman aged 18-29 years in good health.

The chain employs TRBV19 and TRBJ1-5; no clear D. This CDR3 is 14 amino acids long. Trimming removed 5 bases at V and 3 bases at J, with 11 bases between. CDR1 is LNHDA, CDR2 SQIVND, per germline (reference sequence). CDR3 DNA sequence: TGTGCCAGTAGTTGGGCAGGTAACAATCAGCCCCAGCATTTT. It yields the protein CASSWAGNNQPQHF.

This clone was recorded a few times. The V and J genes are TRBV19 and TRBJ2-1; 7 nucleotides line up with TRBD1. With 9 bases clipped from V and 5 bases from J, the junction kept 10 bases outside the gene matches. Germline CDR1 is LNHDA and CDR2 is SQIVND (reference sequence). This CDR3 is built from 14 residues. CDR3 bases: TGTGCCAGCGGCCCCGGACAGGATAACAATGAGCAGTTCTTC. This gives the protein CASGPGQDNNEQFF.

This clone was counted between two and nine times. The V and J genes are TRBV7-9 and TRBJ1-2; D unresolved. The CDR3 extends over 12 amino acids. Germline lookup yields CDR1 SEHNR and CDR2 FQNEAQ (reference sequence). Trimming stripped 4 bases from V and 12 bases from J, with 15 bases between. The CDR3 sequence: CASSSLSDMNTF. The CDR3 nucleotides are TGTGCCAGCAGCTCCCTTTCAGACATGAACACCTTC.

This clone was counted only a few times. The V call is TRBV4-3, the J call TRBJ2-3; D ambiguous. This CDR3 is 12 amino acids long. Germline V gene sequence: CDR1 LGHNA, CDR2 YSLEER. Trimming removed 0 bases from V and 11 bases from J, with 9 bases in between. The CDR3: CASSQDTHLQYF. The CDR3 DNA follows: TGCGCCAGCAGCCAAGACACTCATCTGCAGTATTTT.

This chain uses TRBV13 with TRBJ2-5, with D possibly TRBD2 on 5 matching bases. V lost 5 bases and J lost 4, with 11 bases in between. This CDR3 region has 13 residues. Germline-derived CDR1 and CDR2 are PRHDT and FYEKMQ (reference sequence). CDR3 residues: CASSRTEGETQYF. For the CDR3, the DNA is TGTGCCAGCAGCCGGACCGAGGGAGAGACCCAGTACTTC.

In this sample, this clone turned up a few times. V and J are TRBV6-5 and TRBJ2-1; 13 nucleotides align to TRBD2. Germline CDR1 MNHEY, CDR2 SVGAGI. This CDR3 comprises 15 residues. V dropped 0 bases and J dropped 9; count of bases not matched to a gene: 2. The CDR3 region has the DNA TGTGCCAGCAGTTACTCGACTAGCGGGGGGTTTGAGCAGTTCTTC. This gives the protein CASSYSTSGGFEQFF.

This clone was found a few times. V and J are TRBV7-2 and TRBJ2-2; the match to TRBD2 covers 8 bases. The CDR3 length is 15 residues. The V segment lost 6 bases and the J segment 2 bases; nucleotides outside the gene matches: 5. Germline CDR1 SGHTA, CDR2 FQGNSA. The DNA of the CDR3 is TGTGCCAGCAGACGAGCGGGAGTAAACACCGGGGAGCTGTTTTTT. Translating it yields CASRRAGVNTGELFF.

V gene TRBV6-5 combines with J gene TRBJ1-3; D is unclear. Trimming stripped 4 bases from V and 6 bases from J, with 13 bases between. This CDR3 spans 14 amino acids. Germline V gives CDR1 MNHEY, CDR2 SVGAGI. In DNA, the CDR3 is TGTGCCAGCAGTTCTCAGTCACCCCTAAACACCATATATTTT. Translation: CASSSQSPLNTIYF.

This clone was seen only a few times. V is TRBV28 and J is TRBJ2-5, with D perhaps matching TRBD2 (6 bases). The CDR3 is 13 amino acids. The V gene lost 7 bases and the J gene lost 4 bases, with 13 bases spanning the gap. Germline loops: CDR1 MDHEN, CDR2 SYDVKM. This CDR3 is CASIDQGGETQYF. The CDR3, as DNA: TGTGCCAGCATCGATCAGGGAGGAGAGACCCAGTACTTC.

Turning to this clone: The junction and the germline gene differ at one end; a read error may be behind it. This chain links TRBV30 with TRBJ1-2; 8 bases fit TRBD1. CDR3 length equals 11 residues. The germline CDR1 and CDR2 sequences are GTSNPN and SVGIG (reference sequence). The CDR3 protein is CAWSSGTGRVF. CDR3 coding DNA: TGTGCCTGGAGTTCGGGGACAGGACGGGTCTTC.

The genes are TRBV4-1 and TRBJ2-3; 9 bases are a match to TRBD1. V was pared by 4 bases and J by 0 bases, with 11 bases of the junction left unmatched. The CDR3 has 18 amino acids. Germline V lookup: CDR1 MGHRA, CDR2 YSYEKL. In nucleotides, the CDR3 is TGCGCCAGCAGCCGCTACACCTTAGGACAGGGGAGCACAGATACGCAGTATTTT. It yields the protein CASSRYTLGQGSTDTQYF.

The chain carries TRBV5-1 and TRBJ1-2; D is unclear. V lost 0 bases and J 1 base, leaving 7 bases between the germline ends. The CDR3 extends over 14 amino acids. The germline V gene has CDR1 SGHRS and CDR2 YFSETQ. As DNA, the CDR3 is TGCGCCAGCAGCTTGGACGGGAGTAACTATGGCTACACCTTC. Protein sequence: CASSLDGSNYGYTF.

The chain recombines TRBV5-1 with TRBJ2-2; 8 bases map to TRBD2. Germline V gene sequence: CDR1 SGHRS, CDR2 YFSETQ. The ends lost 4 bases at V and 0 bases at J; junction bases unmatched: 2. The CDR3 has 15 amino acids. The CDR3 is CASSMTSANTGELFF. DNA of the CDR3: TGCGCCAGCAGCATGACTAGCGCGAACACCGGGGAGCTGTTTTTT.

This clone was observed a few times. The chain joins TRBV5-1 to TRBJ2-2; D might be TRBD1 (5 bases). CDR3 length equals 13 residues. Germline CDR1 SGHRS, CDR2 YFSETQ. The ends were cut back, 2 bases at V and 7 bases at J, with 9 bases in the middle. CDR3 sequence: CASSLAGHGELFF. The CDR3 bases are TGCGCCAGCAGCTTAGCAGGGCACGGGGAGCTGTTTTTT. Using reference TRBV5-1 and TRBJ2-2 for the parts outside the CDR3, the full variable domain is KAGVTQTPRYLIKTRGQQVTLSCSPISGHRSVSWYQQTPGQGLQFLFEYFSETQRNKGNFPGRFSGRQFSNSRSEMNVSTLELGDSALYLCASSLAGHGELFFGEGSRLTVL.

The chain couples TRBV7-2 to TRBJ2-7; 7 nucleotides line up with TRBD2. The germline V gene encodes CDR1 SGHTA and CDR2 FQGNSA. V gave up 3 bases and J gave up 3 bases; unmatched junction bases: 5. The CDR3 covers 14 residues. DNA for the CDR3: TGTGCCAGCAGCTTTGTGGGAGGGAGCTACGAGCAGTACTTC. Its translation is CASSFVGGSYEQYF. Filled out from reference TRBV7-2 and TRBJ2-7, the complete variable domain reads GAGVSQSPSNKVTEKGKDVELRCDPISGHTALYWYRQSLGQGLEFLIYFQGNSAPDKSGLPSDRFSAERTGGSVSTLTIQRTQQEDSAVYLCASSFVGGSYEQYFGPGTRLTVT.

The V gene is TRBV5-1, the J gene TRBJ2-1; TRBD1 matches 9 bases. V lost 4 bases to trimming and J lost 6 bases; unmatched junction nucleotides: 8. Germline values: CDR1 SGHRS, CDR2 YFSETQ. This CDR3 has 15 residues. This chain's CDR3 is CASSPYQTGGNEQFF. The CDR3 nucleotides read TGCGCCAGCAGCCCATACCAGACAGGGGGCAATGAGCAGTTCTTC. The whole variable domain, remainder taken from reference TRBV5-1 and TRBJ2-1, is KAGVTQTPRYLIKTRGQQVTLSCSPISGHRSVSWYQQTPGQGLQFLFEYFSETQRNKGNFPGRFSGRQFSNSRSEMNVSTLELGDSALYLCASSPYQTGGNEQFFGPGTRLTVL.

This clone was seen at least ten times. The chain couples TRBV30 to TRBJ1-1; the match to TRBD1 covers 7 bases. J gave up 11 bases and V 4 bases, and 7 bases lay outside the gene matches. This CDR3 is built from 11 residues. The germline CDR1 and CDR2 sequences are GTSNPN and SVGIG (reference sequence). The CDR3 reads CAWTMDRRAFF. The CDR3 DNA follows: TGTGCCTGGACAATGGACAGGCGGGCTTTCTTT.

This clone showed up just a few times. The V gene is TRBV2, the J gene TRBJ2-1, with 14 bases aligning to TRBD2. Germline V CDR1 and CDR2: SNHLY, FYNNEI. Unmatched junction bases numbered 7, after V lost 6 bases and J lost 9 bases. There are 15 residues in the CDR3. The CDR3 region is CASSPGLAGVSEQFF. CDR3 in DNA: TGTGCCAGCAGCCCGGGACTAGCGGGAGTAAGTGAGCAGTTCTTC.

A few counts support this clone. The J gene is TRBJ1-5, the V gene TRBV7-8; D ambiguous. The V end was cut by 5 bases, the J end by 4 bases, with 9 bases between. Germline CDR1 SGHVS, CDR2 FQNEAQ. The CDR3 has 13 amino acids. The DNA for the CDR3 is TGTGCCAGCAGCCTCCGCCAGAATCAGCCCCAGCATTTT. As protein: CASSLRQNQPQHF.

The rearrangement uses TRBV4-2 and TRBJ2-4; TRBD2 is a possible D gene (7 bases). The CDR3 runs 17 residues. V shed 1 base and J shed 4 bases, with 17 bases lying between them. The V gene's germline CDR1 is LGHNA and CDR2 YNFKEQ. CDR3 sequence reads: CASSQVGGRQEKNIQYF. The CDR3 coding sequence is TGTGCCAGCAGCCAAGTTGGCGGGAGACAGGAAAAAAACATTCAGTACTTC.

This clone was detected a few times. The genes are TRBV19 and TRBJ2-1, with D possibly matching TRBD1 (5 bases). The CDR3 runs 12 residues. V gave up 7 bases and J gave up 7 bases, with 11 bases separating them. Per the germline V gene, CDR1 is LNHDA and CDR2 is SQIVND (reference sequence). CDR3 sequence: CASTRGWNEQFF. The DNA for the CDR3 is TGTGCCAGTACAAGGGGATGGAATGAGCAGTTCTTC.

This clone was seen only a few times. CDR3 loop: CASSRGVSETQYF. CDR3 bases: TGTGCCAGCAGCAGGGGCGTATCGGAGACCCAGTACTTC. J is TRBJ2-5 and V is TRBV28; tentatively, D is TRBD1 (6 bases). This CDR3 is 13 amino acids long. Germline CDR1 MDHEN, CDR2 SYDVKM. Trimming took off 6 bases at V and 5 bases at J, with 13 bases between the two ends.